Each of the 5 T cell receptor beta chains below was sequenced from the same sample in a study of blood T cell repertoires in COVID-19. Measured with immunoSEQ multiplex PCR; TCRdb has only the in-frame clones, and not every one. The sample gives about 150,000 clones, 88% of which show up once; more than 2.5% is in the top ten. The sequencing input was peripheral blood. The receptors here all came from a human donor with COVID-19, enrolled during active disease. The donor label of this sample is uncertain.

The chain carries TRBV4-1 and TRBJ1-2; TRBD1 matches 8 bases. V gave up 1 base and J gave up 5 bases; unmatched junction bases: 9. The CDR3 totals 16 residues. Germline CDR1 MGHRA, CDR2 YSYEKL. The CDR3 bases are TGCGCCAGCAGCCAAGTACGCCCCGGACAGGGTTATGGCTACACCTTC. Translating gives CASSQVRPGQGYGYTF.

The chain carries TRBV30 and TRBJ2-2; weak D call: TRBD1 (5 bases). Deletions cut 2 bases from V and 3 bases from J, with 13 bases between. Germline CDR1 reads GTSNPN; CDR2 reads SVGIG (reference sequence). This CDR3 is 15 amino acids long. The CDR3 DNA follows: TGTGCCTGGAGTTACCCTGGCAGGGACACCGGGGAGCTGTTTTTT. Its translation: CAWSYPGRDTGELFF. Based on the CDR3 plus reference TRBV30 and TRBJ2-2, the full variable domain is SQTIHQWPATLVQPVGSPLSLECTVEGTSNPNLYWYRQAAGRGLQLLFYSVGIGQISSEVPQNLSASRPQDRQFILSSKKLLLSDSGFYLCAWSYPGRDTGELFFGEGSRLTVL.

The genes are TRBV7-3 and TRBJ2-2; TRBD2 is a possible D gene (6 bases). Trimming shortened V by 3 bases and J by 0 bases, and 8 bases separated the two germline ends. Germline V lookup: CDR1 SGHTA, CDR2 FQGTGA. The CDR3 contains 15 residues. The CDR3 region is CASSLSGANTGELFF. For the CDR3, the DNA is TGTGCCAGCAGCTTGTCGGGGGCGAACACCGGGGAGCTGTTTTTT.

This clone was seen only once. The V call is TRBV5-1, the J call TRBJ1-5; maybe TRBD1 (5 bases). This CDR3 has 15 residues. Trimming left V 4 bases short and J 5 bases short, with 16 bases between. Germline lookup yields CDR1 SGHRS and CDR2 YFSETQ. CDR3 region: CASSPWGEVDQPQHF. For the CDR3, the DNA is TGCGCCAGCAGCCCGTGGGGCGAAGTGGATCAGCCCCAGCATTTT.

In DNA, the CDR3 is TGTGCCAGCATTTTCGGACAGGGGTTTGAAGCTTTCTTT. Protein: CASIFGQGFEAFF. The chain has TRBV2 and TRBJ1-1, with TRBD1 matching 9 bases. Trimming took 7 bases from V and 7 from J; bases not matched to a gene: 7. Germline assignment: CDR1 SNHLY and CDR2 FYNNEI. This CDR3 comprises 13 residues.